The 18 T cell receptor beta chains listed next were all sequenced from one sample in a study of T-cell reconstitution after alpha-beta-depleted transplantation in children. Unique molecular identifiers were incorporated into the prepared TCRbeta library. From the PCR reads, TCRdb called clonotypes with MiXCR, one entry per CDR3 protein. Here the sample spans some 200,000 distinct CDR3 sequences, 13% to 15% being singletons. The material was PBMCs from the stem cell graft donor, obtained from the stem cell graft. Source of these receptors: a human donor who donated a stem cell graft to a child with acute lymphoblastic leukemia.

This clonotype was detected ten times or more. The chain joins TRBV6-1 to TRBJ2-7, with D unclear. Germline CDR1 and CDR2: MNHNS and SASEGT. The V and J ends lost 5 bases and 4 bases respectively, with 15 bases between them. The CDR3 contains 14 residues. CDR3 in amino acids: CASSQDVWSYEQYF. The CDR3 coding sequence is TGTGCCAGCAGTCAGGACGTTTGGTCTTACGAGCAGTACTTC.

This clonotype has only a few counts. V usage is TRBV18 and J usage is TRBJ2-7; D may be TRBD1 (6 bases). With 5 bases removed from V and 3 bases from J, the gap between germline ends came to 14 bases. The CDR3 extends over 14 amino acids. Germline V CDR1 and CDR2: KGHSH, LQKENI. The CDR3 protein is CASSTSGVLYEQYF. The CDR3 DNA reads as TGTGCCAGCTCAACCTCAGGGGTCCTCTACGAGCAGTACTTC.

DNA for the CDR3: TGTGCCAGCAGCCCGATGGGACGGACCCAAGAGACCCAGTACTTC. This gives the protein CASSPMGRTQETQYF. V usage is TRBV7-9 and J usage is TRBJ2-5; D could derive from TRBD1 or TRBD2 (5 bases each). Trimming took off 5 bases at V and 1 base at J, with 14 bases between the two ends. Germline V gene sequence: CDR1 SEHNR, CDR2 FQNEAQ (reference sequence). The CDR3 is made up of 15 amino acids.

The chain carries TRBV5-1 and TRBJ1-4; 10 bases match TRBD1. Germline trimming cut 5 bases from V and 5 bases from J; bases unmatched to any gene: 3. Germline loops: CDR1 SGHRS, CDR2 YFSETQ. The CDR3 sequence is 14 residues long. Here the CDR3 DNA reads TGCGCCAGCAGACTGACAGGGGGCAATGAAAAACTGTTTTTT. Residues: CASRLTGGNEKLFF.

This clonotype was seen at least ten times. V and J are TRBV12-3 or TRBV12-4 and TRBJ2-7; TRBD1 aligns across 8 bases. The ends lost 8 bases at V and 3 bases at J; junction bases unmatched: 6. The CDR3 has 13 residues. The DNA of the CDR3 is TGTGCCAGCCAGGACAGGGTGGGCTACGAGCAGTACTTC. As protein: CASQDRVGYEQYF.

This clonotype was recorded a few times. This rearrangement joins TRBV7-9 to TRBJ1-3, with D uncertain. This CDR3 has 14 amino acids. The germline V gene has CDR1 SEHNR and CDR2 FQNEAQ (reference sequence). V lost 0 bases to trimming and J lost 4 bases, with 7 bases between them. CDR3 bases: TGTGCCAGCAGCTTAGCAGGCGGAGGAAACACCATATATTTT. This gives the protein CASSLAGGGNTIYF.

The sample holds many counts of this clonotype. This rearrangement joins TRBV10-3 to TRBJ1-2; 7 bases match TRBD1. Trimming took 10 bases from V and 0 from J; bases not matched to a gene: 8. Germline V gene lookup returns CDR1 ENHRY and CDR2 SYGVKD. This CDR3 is 14 amino acids long. CDR3 residues: CAKPRDRANYGYTF. In DNA form, the CDR3 reads TGTGCCAAGCCAAGGGACAGAGCTAACTATGGCTACACCTTC.

This clonotype has ten or more counts. CDR3 amino acids: CASSLGSTYNEQFF. The CDR3 DNA follows: TGTGCCAGCAGCTTGGGTTCGACCTACAATGAGCAGTTCTTC. The chain is built from TRBV5-5 and TRBJ2-1; unclear D gene. The V end was cut by 0 bases, the J end by 2 bases, with 6 bases between. The germline V gene encodes CDR1 SGHKS and CDR2 YYEKEE (reference sequence). The CDR3 spans 14 residues.

In this sample, this clonotype turned up many times. This chain connects TRBV12-3 or TRBV12-4 to TRBJ2-1, with TRBD2 identical over 10 bases. The J segment lost 7 bases and the V segment lost 7 bases, leaving 10 bases of the junction unmatched. The CDR3 consists of 15 residues. The CDR3 DNA sequence: TGTGCCAGCAACTCCCTAGCGGGAGTAGGGAATGAGCAGTTCTTC. Translating gives CASNSLAGVGNEQFF.

The sample holds many counts of this clonotype. The chain recombines TRBV18 with TRBJ2-1; a weak D match, TRBD2 (6 bases). Per the germline V gene, CDR1 is KGHSH and CDR2 is LQKENI. The CDR3 covers 15 residues. Trimming left V 1 base short and J 8 bases short, with 15 bases between. The DNA of the CDR3 is TGTGCCAGCTCACCACAGTCGGGAGCCGGAGATGAGCAGTTCTTC. It yields the protein CASSPQSGAGDEQFF. Full variable domain (rest looked up from reference TRBV18 and TRBJ2-1): NAGVMQNPRHLVRRRGQEARLRCSPMKGHSHVYWYRQLPEEGLKFMVYLQKENIIDESGMPKERFSAEFPKEGPSILRIQQVVRGDSAAYFCASSPQSGAGDEQFFGPGTRLTVL.

In this sample, this clonotype turned up many times. V gene TRBV29-1 combines with J gene TRBJ2-7; TRBD1 matches 7 bases. The length of the CDR3 is 12 residues. Unmatched junction bases numbered 5, after V lost 6 bases and J lost 3 bases. Germline-derived CDR1 and CDR2 are SQVTM and ANQGSEA. The chain's CDR3 is CSVQGEVYEQYF. The DNA of the CDR3 is TGCAGCGTGCAGGGGGAAGTCTACGAGCAGTACTTC.

The chain is built from TRBV11-3 and TRBJ2-2, with D perhaps TRBD2 (5 bases). Germline V CDR1 and CDR2: SGHNT, YENEEA. The germline V and J ends were trimmed by 3 bases and 1 base, with 12 bases remaining between them. The CDR3 loop spans 16 amino acids. The CDR3 reads CASSLSYGVNTGELFF. DNA for the CDR3: TGTGCCAGCAGCTTGTCTTACGGGGTGAACACCGGGGAGCTGTTTTTT. The entire variable domain, with the rest obtained from reference TRBV11-3 and TRBJ2-2, is as follows: EAGVVQSPRYKIIEKKQPVAFWCNPISGHNTLYWYLQNLGQGPELLIRYENEEAVDDSQLPKDRFSAERLKGVDSTLKIQPAELGDSAVYLCASSLSYGVNTGELFFGEGSRLTVL.

The sample holds many counts of this clonotype. V usage is TRBV5-1 and J usage is TRBJ2-1, with 9 nucleotides matching TRBD2. The V segment lost 3 bases and the J segment 12 bases; nucleotides outside the gene matches: 10. This CDR3 is built from 14 residues. The germline V gene has CDR1 SGHRS and CDR2 YFSETQ. The CDR3 sequence: CASSSGQAGGGQFF. The CDR3 DNA follows: TGCGCCAGCAGCTCAGGCCAAGCGGGAGGAGGGCAGTTCTTC. Complete variable domain (other parts from reference TRBV5-1 and TRBJ2-1): KAGVTQTPRYLIKTRGQQVTLSCSPISGHRSVSWYQQTPGQGLQFLFEYFSETQRNKGNFPGRFSGRQFSNSRSEMNVSTLELGDSALYLCASSSGQAGGGQFFGPGTRLTVL.

This clonotype was counted many times. J is TRBJ2-5 and V is TRBV20-1, with D perhaps matching TRBD1 or TRBD2 (6 bases each). V was trimmed by 2 bases and J by 11 bases, leaving 18 bases between them. CDR3 length: 13 residues. The V gene's germline CDR1 is DFQATT and CDR2 SNEGSKA (reference sequence). The CDR3 is CSARTSGAVIQYF. In nucleotides, the CDR3 is TGCAGTGCTAGAACCTCGGGGGCAGTTATTCAGTACTTC.

This clonotype has at least ten counts. The genes are TRBV29-1 and TRBJ1-1; D is ambiguous. Germline CDR1 is SQVTM and CDR2 is ANQGSEA. The CDR3 totals 15 residues. With 3 bases removed from V and 1 base from J, the gap between germline ends came to 15 bases. The CDR3 loop reads CSVDAGLKPNTEAFF. CDR3 nucleotide sequence: TGCAGCGTTGATGCCGGGCTCAAACCGAACACTGAAGCTTTCTTT.

Only a few counts were recorded for this clonotype. The V call is TRBV7-2, the J call TRBJ1-1; D gene uncertain. This CDR3 contains 13 residues. V was trimmed by 6 bases and J by 1 base, leaving 9 bases between them. The germline V gene has CDR1 SGHTA and CDR2 FQGNSA. CDR3 bases: TGTGCCAGCAGTATCGACGGGAACACTGAAGCTTTCTTT. Its translation is CASSIDGNTEAFF.

This clonotype was seen repeatedly, ten times or more. This chain uses TRBV9 with TRBJ1-6; D is undetermined. This CDR3 is 13 amino acids long. The V and J ends lost 0 bases and 7 bases respectively, with 5 bases between them. Germline CDR1 is SGDLS and CDR2 is YYNGEE. In DNA, the CDR3 is TGTGCCAGCAGCGTAGTGCTAAATTCACCCCTCCACTTT. Protein sequence: CASSVVLNSPLHF. The whole variable domain, remainder taken from reference TRBV9 and TRBJ1-6, is DSGVTQTPKHLITATGQRVTLRCSPRSGDLSVYWYQQSLDQGLQFLIQYYNGEERAKGNILERFSAQQFPDLHSELNLSSLELGDSALYFCASSVVLNSPLHFGNGTRLTVT.

This clonotype was counted many times. The J gene is TRBJ1-4, the V gene TRBV12-3 or TRBV12-4; D remains ambiguous. There are 14 residues in the CDR3. Trimming stripped 6 bases from V and 3 bases from J, with 11 bases between. This chain's CDR3 is CASSFQVANEKLFF. The DNA of the CDR3 is TGTGCCAGCAGCTTCCAGGTGGCTAATGAAAAACTGTTTTTT.